What follows are 22 T cell receptor beta chains derived from one specimen sequenced in a study of blood T cell repertoires in COVID-19. TCRdb's copy holds only in-frame clones and misses some; the assay was immunoSEQ multiplex PCR. The sample comprises around 160,000 clones, over 75% of which are singletons, and 10% to 15% rests with the top ten. The sequenced sample was peripheral blood. These receptors were collected from a man between 60 and 70 years old with active or convalescent COVID-19.

V and J are TRBV19 and TRBJ1-4, with D unclear. Germline V CDR1 and CDR2: LNHDA, SQIVND (reference sequence). The CDR3 totals 14 residues. V was shortened by 3 bases and J by 4 bases, with 9 bases between the two germline ends. The CDR3 DNA sequence: TGTGCCAGTAGTATGGGCAGTTTTAATGAAAAACTGTTTTTT. It is translated as CASSMGSFNEKLFF. Filled out from reference TRBV19 and TRBJ1-4, the complete variable domain reads DGGITQSPKYLFRKEGQNVTLSCEQNLNHDAMYWYRQDPGQGLRLIYYSQIVNDFQKGDIAEGYSVSREKKESFPLTVTSAQKNPTAFYLCASSMGSFNEKLFFGSGTQLSVL.

The chain combines TRBV6-5 with TRBJ2-3, with no clear D. Deletions cut 11 bases from V and 0 bases from J, with 15 bases between. Per the germline V gene, CDR1 is MNHEY and CDR2 is SVGAGI. CDR3 length: 14 residues. The CDR3 region is CAAATSRSTDTQYF. The CDR3 DNA reads as TGTGCCGCCGCCACTTCTAGGAGCACAGATACGCAGTATTTT.

This clone was recorded once. V usage is TRBV7-3 and J usage is TRBJ2-3; the match to TRBD1 covers 9 bases. V dropped 0 bases and J dropped 6; count of bases not matched to a gene: 4. The CDR3 runs 15 residues. Per the germline V gene, CDR1 is SGHTA and CDR2 is FQGTGA. The CDR3 reads CASSLTLDRGDTQYF. DNA of the CDR3: TGTGCCAGCAGCTTAACTTTGGACAGGGGCGATACGCAGTATTTT. Variable domain in full (rest from reference TRBV7-3 and TRBJ2-3): GAGVSQTPSNKVTEKGKYVELRCDPISGHTALYWYRQSLGQGPEFLIYFQGTGAADDSGLPNDRFFAVRPEGSVSTLKIQRTERGDSAVYLCASSLTLDRGDTQYFGPGTRLTVL.

The chain recombines TRBV6-2 or TRBV6-3 with TRBJ1-5; TRBD1 aligns across 9 bases. The ends lost 6 bases at V and 3 bases at J; junction bases unmatched: 6. The length of the CDR3 is 15 residues. Per germline, CDR1 MNHEY and CDR2 SVGEGT. CDR3 bases: TGTGCCAGCAGCTCCGGGACAGGGTACAATCAGCCCCAGCATTTT. It specifies CASSSGTGYNQPQHF.

In the case of this clone: A much larger clone differs from this one at a single base, so this may be a read error. The chain couples TRBV5-5 to TRBJ2-7, with D maybe TRBD2 (5 bases). The CDR3 loop spans 11 amino acids. Germline CDR1 is SGHKS and CDR2 is YYEKEE (reference sequence). The CDR3 DNA follows: TGTACCAGCAGCCGGGACTACGAGCAGTACTTC. This translates into CTSSRDYEQYF. The full variable domain, with the rest looked up from reference TRBV5-5 and TRBJ2-7, is DAGVTQSPTHLIKTRGQQVTLRCSPISGHKSVSWYQQVLGQGPQFIFQYYEKEERGRGNFPDRFSARQFPNYSSELNVNALLLGDSALYLCTSSRDYEQYFGPGTRLTVT.

This clone appeared a few times. CDR3 amino acids: CASSSPQEGAETQYF. The DNA for the CDR3 is TGTGCCAGCAGCTCCCCACAGGAGGGGGCAGAGACCCAGTACTTC. This sequence joins TRBV28 and TRBJ2-5, with D possibly being TRBD1 (7 bases). V was cut by 6 bases and J by 4 bases, with 18 bases left in between. The CDR3 extends over 15 amino acids. Germline-derived CDR1 and CDR2 are MDHEN and SYDVKM.

The genes are TRBV2 and TRBJ2-3, with 8 bases that match TRBD1. Per the germline V gene, CDR1 is SNHLY and CDR2 is FYNNEI. V was clipped by 8 bases and J by 4 bases; unmatched bases: 8. The CDR3 is 14 residues long. The CDR3 loop is CASGRQGFPDTQYF. The DNA for the CDR3 is TGTGCCAGCGGCCGACAGGGGTTCCCAGATACGCAGTATTTT.

V and J are TRBV5-5 and TRBJ2-2; D might be TRBD2 (6 bases). Trimming removed 0 bases at V and 5 bases at J, with 14 bases between. The CDR3 has 16 residues. Germline assignment: CDR1 SGHKS and CDR2 YYEKEE (reference sequence). The CDR3 DNA follows: TGTGCCAGCAGCTTGGATCCGCGGGGAGAGACCGGGGAGCTGTTTTTT. This gives the protein CASSLDPRGETGELFF.

The chain links TRBV15 to TRBJ2-6; no firm D call. The CDR3 consists of 18 residues. V was shortened by 7 bases and J by 0 bases, with 19 bases between the two germline ends. From germline, CDR1 is LNHNV and CDR2 YYDKDF (reference sequence). The CDR3 DNA is TGTGCCACCACCCCGCGCGGCAGTCCCTTCTCTGGGGCCAACGTCCTGACTTTC. This codes for CATTPRGSPFSGANVLTF. Looking up the rest from reference TRBV15 and TRBJ2-6 gives the full variable domain: DAMVIQNPRYQVTQFGKPVTLSCSQTLNHNVMYWYQQKSSQAPKLLFHYYDKDFNNEADTPDNFQSRRPNTSFCFLDIRSPGLGDTAMYLCATTPRGSPFSGANVLTFGAGSRLTVL.

The gene calls are TRBV11-1 and TRBJ2-1; D is ambiguous. With 5 bases removed from V and 0 bases from J, the gap between germline ends came to 11 bases. Germline CDR1 SGHAT, CDR2 FQDESV (reference sequence). The CDR3 runs 15 residues. CDR3 DNA sequence: TGTGCCAGCAGCCCTAGAATTGGCTCCTACAATGAGCAGTTCTTC. Its translation is CASSPRIGSYNEQFF. The complete variable domain, with remaining parts taken from reference TRBV11-1 and TRBJ2-1, reads EAEVAQSPRYKITEKSQAVAFWCDPISGHATLYWYRQILGQGPELLVQFQDESVVDDSQLPKDRFSAERLKGVDSTLKIQPAELGDSAMYLCASSPRIGSYNEQFFGPGTRLTVL.

The chain carries TRBV5-5 and TRBJ1-6; 7 nucleotides line up with TRBD1. After removal of 5 bases from V and 8 bases from J, the junction contained 4 bases not matched to a gene. CDR1 is SGHKS and CDR2 is YYEKEE in the germline V gene (reference sequence). There are 13 residues in the CDR3. This CDR3 is CASSYQGDSPLHF. The CDR3 region has the DNA TGTGCCAGCAGTTATCAGGGGGATTCACCCCTCCACTTT.

CDR3 coding DNA: TGTGCCAGCAGCACGACAGGTCACACCGGGGAGCTGTTTTTT. It translates to CASSTTGHTGELFF. The chain employs TRBV5-8 and TRBJ2-2; tentative D call: TRBD1 (6 bases). Germline V CDR1 and CDR2: SGHTS, YDEGEE. Trimming took off 4 bases at V and 3 bases at J, with 10 bases between the two ends. The CDR3 loop spans 14 amino acids.

The gene calls are TRBV4-1 and TRBJ2-5; 8 bases are shared with TRBD2. Germline assignment: CDR1 MGHRA and CDR2 YSYEKL. V shed 4 bases and J 5 bases; nucleotides not matched to a gene: 12. CDR3 size: 16 residues. The CDR3 sequence: CASSPLASGPSETQYF. Written as DNA, the CDR3 is TGCGCCAGCAGCCCGCTGGCTAGCGGGCCTAGCGAGACCCAGTACTTC.

The chain carries TRBV6-5 and TRBJ2-5; TRBD2 agrees at 7 bases. CDR3 length: 15 residues. The V and J ends lost 5 bases and 0 bases, in that order; junction bases with no gene match: 6. CDR1 and CDR2 from the germline V gene are MNHEY and SVGAGI. CDR3 loop: CASSPSGRYQETQYF. The CDR3 DNA sequence: TGTGCCAGCAGTCCTAGCGGACGGTACCAAGAGACCCAGTACTTC.

This chain connects TRBV5-4 to TRBJ2-2, with D possibly matching TRBD2 (6 bases). Germline values: CDR1 SGHNT, CDR2 YYREEE (reference sequence). The CDR3 loop spans 16 amino acids. V was cut by 0 bases and J by 5 bases, with 14 bases left in between. CDR3 in DNA: TGTGCCAGCAGCTTGGGTGGAGGGCCGGGTACCGGGGAGCTGTTTTTT. Amino acid sequence: CASSLGGGPGTGELFF.

The chain joins TRBV24-1 to TRBJ2-3, with 8 bases aligning to TRBD2. Germline lookup yields CDR1 KGHDR and CDR2 SFDVKD. The CDR3 runs 16 residues. Trimming at V came to 4 bases and at J to 5 bases, leaving 10 bases not matched to a gene. CDR3 sequence (DNA): TGTGCCACCAGTGACCCCGTCGGGAGGGCCGGAGATACGCAGTATTTT. This gives the protein CATSDPVGRAGDTQYF.

The J gene is TRBJ2-5, the V gene TRBV7-6; 7 bases fit TRBD2. Germline assignment: CDR1 SGHVS and CDR2 FNYEAQ. This CDR3 has 14 amino acids. After removal of 6 bases from V and 6 bases from J, the junction contained 10 bases not matched to a gene. This chain's CDR3 is CASSPGRVGKTQYF. The CDR3 bases are TGTGCCAGCAGTCCTGGGAGGGTGGGTAAGACCCAGTACTTC. The whole variable domain, filled in from reference TRBV7-6 and TRBJ2-5, reads GAGVSQSPRYKVTKRGQDVALRCDPISGHVSLYWYRQALGQGPEFLTYFNYEAQQDKSGLPNDRFSAERPEGSISTLTIQRTEQRDSAMYRCASSPGRVGKTQYFGPGTRLLVL.

This sequence joins TRBV28 and TRBJ2-2; 8 nucleotides agree with TRBD1. Germline V gives CDR1 MDHEN, CDR2 SYDVKM. The CDR3 runs 14 residues. With V trimmed by 6 bases and J by 4 bases, 4 bases remained unmatched. The CDR3 is CASRGQGTTGELFF. CDR3 sequence (DNA): TGTGCCAGCAGAGGACAGGGTACCACCGGGGAGCTGTTTTTT.

This clone was observed a few times. This chain uses TRBV6-2 or TRBV6-3 with TRBJ2-7, with no clear D. Germline loops: CDR1 MNHEY, CDR2 SVGEGT. The CDR3 covers 12 residues. The ends were cut back, 4 bases at V and 3 bases at J, with 7 bases in the middle. CDR3 bases: TGTGCCAGCAGTTTAGTGCGCTACGAGCAGTACTTC. This translates into CASSLVRYEQYF.

The rearrangement links TRBV19 to TRBJ2-1; a weak D match, TRBD1 (6 bases). Germline-derived CDR1 and CDR2 are LNHDA and SQIVND (reference sequence). V lost 9 bases, J lost 3 bases, and 18 bases lay in between. This CDR3 contains 15 residues. The CDR3 here is CASKGDEGHYNEQFF. CDR3 bases: TGTGCCAGCAAAGGGGACGAGGGACACTACAATGAGCAGTTCTTC.

This clone was recorded only once. V usage is TRBV27 and J usage is TRBJ1-2; 7 bases agree with TRBD1. This CDR3 has 16 residues. Germline loops: CDR1 MNHEY, CDR2 SMNVEV (reference sequence). V shed 3 bases, J shed 1 base, and the junction held 8 bases outside the gene matches. CDR3 amino acids: CASSFAGGNNNYGYTF. The CDR3 DNA is TGTGCCAGCAGTTTTGCAGGGGGGAACAATAACTATGGCTACACCTTC.

This chain joins TRBV18 and TRBJ2-1; 8 bases map to TRBD1. Germline values: CDR1 KGHSH, CDR2 LQKENI. The CDR3 runs 15 residues. V shed 0 bases, J shed 7 bases, and the junction held 5 bases outside the gene matches. CDR3 in DNA: TGTGCCAGCTCACCACCCGCAACAGGGGGTAATGAGCAGTTCTTC. Amino acid sequence: CASSPPATGGNEQFF. Looking up the rest from reference TRBV18 and TRBJ2-1 gives the full variable domain: NAGVMQNPRHLVRRRGQEARLRCSPMKGHSHVYWYRQLPEEGLKFMVYLQKENIIDESGMPKERFSAEFPKEGPSILRIQQVVRGDSAAYFCASSPPATGGNEQFFGPGTRLTVL.